A selection of T cell receptor beta chains follows, all from one sample in a study of OX40 agonist ivuxolimab in advanced cancers. Clones were read by immunoSEQ multiplex PCR, and TCRdb kept only the in-frame ones, dropping some. Of about 60,000 clones in the sample, 86% were seen once. Here the sequenced sample was CD4+ or CD8+ T cells sorted from blood, taken in a trial of the OX40 agonist ivuxolimab. The receptors originated from an adult with an advanced solid tumor such as melanoma, head and neck, liver or kidney cancer. Both conserved end residues are part of each CDR3. The order of the fields is D gene, clone size, J gene, V gene, CDR3 protein, CDR3 DNA. D genes are given only for firm matches. Rows give clone size only sometimes, using once, few, many, or a class for an expanded clone.

d_gene: TRBD1; abundance: .; j_gene: TRBJ2-7; v_gene: TRBV5-1; CDR3aa: CASSLDRGLWYEQYF; CDR3nt: TGCGCCAGCAGCTTAGACAGGGGATTGTGGTACGAGCAGTACTTC
d_gene: .; abundance: .; j_gene: TRBJ2-2; v_gene: TRBV5-1; CDR3aa: CASGPGVLGGTGELFF; CDR3nt: TGCGCCAGCGGCCCTGGAGTGTTAGGGGGCACCGGGGAGCTGTTTTTT
d_gene: .; abundance: .; j_gene: TRBJ1-2; v_gene: TRBV27; CDR3aa: CASSYLTEPYGYTF; CDR3nt: TGTGCCAGCAGCTACCTGACAGAGCCTTATGGCTACACCTTC
d_gene: .; abundance: .; j_gene: TRBJ1-1; v_gene: TRBV6-5; CDR3aa: CASSPMRGMNTEAFF; CDR3nt: TGTGCCAGCAGCCCCATGAGGGGTATGAACACTGAAGCTTTCTTT
d_gene: .; abundance: .; j_gene: TRBJ2-1; v_gene: TRBV7-2; CDR3aa: CASSLVQQGWGEQFF; CDR3nt: TGTGCCAGCAGCTTAGTCCAACAGGGATGGGGTGAGCAGTTCTTC
d_gene: TRBD1; abundance: .; j_gene: TRBJ2-5; v_gene: TRBV19; CDR3aa: CASSRTRDRAGETQYF; CDR3nt: TGTGCCAGTAGTCGGACCCGGGACAGGGCTGGGGAGACCCAGTACTTC
d_gene: TRBD1; abundance: .; j_gene: TRBJ2-3; v_gene: TRBV6-1; CDR3aa: CAGGQGQWDTQYF; CDR3nt: TGTGCCGGGGGACAGGGGCAATGGGATACGCAGTATTTT
d_gene: .; abundance: .; j_gene: TRBJ2-3; v_gene: TRBV20-1; CDR3aa: CSATTDTQYF; CDR3nt: TGCAGTGCTACTACAGATACGCAGTATTTT
d_gene: .; abundance: .; j_gene: TRBJ1-2; v_gene: TRBV12-5; CDR3aa: CASGLVRIGLYGYTF; CDR3nt: TGTGCTAGTGGTTTGGTAAGGATAGGGCTGTATGGCTACACCTTC
d_gene: .; abundance: .; j_gene: TRBJ2-7; v_gene: TRBV6-5; CDR3aa: CASSEAGWQYF; CDR3nt: TGTGCCAGCAGTGAAGCAGGTTGGCAGTACTTC
d_gene: TRBD1; abundance: once; j_gene: TRBJ1-5; v_gene: TRBV6-6; CDR3aa: CASSTQGQGAQPQHF; CDR3nt: TGTGCCAGCAGCACCCAGGGACAGGGGGCTCAGCCCCAGCATTTT
d_gene: .; abundance: .; j_gene: TRBJ1-6; v_gene: TRBV30; CDR3aa: CAWRRGRDSPLHF; CDR3nt: TGTGCCTGGAGGAGGGGAAGGGATTCACCCCTCCACTTT
d_gene: .; abundance: .; j_gene: TRBJ2-2; v_gene: TRBV5-1; CDR3aa: CASSLPRGRITGELFF; CDR3nt: TGCGCCAGCAGCCTACCCCGGGGGCGGATCACCGGGGAGCTGTTTTTT
d_gene: .; abundance: .; j_gene: TRBJ1-1; v_gene: TRBV5-1; CDR3aa: CASSLDGSGKTEAFF; CDR3nt: TGCGCCAGCAGCTTGGACGGCTCCGGGAAGACTGAAGCTTTCTTT
d_gene: .; abundance: medium-sized; j_gene: TRBJ1-3; v_gene: TRBV19; CDR3aa: CASSTRASSGNTIYF; CDR3nt: TGTGCCAGTAGTACAAGGGCCAGCTCTGGAAACACCATATATTTT
d_gene: .; abundance: .; j_gene: TRBJ1-2; v_gene: TRBV6-5; CDR3aa: CASRPGLRPTGYTF; CDR3nt: TGTGCCAGCAGACCGGGACTCCGCCCGACGGGCTACACCTTC
d_gene: TRBD1; abundance: .; j_gene: TRBJ2-3; v_gene: TRBV19; CDR3aa: CASSTRDRGDTDTQYF; CDR3nt: TGTGCCAGTAGTACAAGGGACAGGGGCGACACAGATACGCAGTATTTT
d_gene: .; abundance: .; j_gene: TRBJ1-4; v_gene: TRBV28; CDR3aa: CASSLGVATNEKLFF; CDR3nt: TGTGCCAGCAGTTTAGGCGTTGCAACTAATGAAAAACTGTTTTTT
d_gene: .; abundance: .; j_gene: TRBJ2-7; v_gene: TRBV7-2; CDR3aa: CASSLERQRYF; CDR3nt: TGTGCCAGCAGCTTAGAGCGTCAACGGTACTTC
d_gene: .; abundance: .; j_gene: TRBJ2-2; v_gene: TRBV18; CDR3aa: CASSQGTGELFF; CDR3nt: TGTGCCAGCTCACAGGGGACCGGGGAGCTGTTTTTT
d_gene: TRBD1; abundance: .; j_gene: TRBJ1-2; v_gene: TRBV16; CDR3aa: CASSQSVVGTGEKHTF; CDR3nt: TGTGCCAGCAGCCAATCGGTAGTCGGGACAGGGGAAAAGCACACCTTC
d_gene: .; abundance: .; j_gene: TRBJ1-2; v_gene: TRBV6-5; CDR3aa: CASSPDLFGYTF; CDR3nt: TGTGCCAGCAGTCCCGATCTCTTTGGCTACACCTTC
d_gene: .; abundance: .; j_gene: TRBJ2-4; v_gene: TRBV19; CDR3aa: CASSMGRYQYF; CDR3nt: TGTGCCAGTAGTATGGGCAGATATCAGTACTTC
d_gene: .; abundance: .; j_gene: TRBJ1-3; v_gene: TRBV19; CDR3aa: CASSIGTNRDGNTIYF; CDR3nt: TGTGCCAGTAGTATAGGAACGAACAGGGATGGAAACACCATATATTTT
d_gene: TRBD2; abundance: once; j_gene: TRBJ2-5; v_gene: TRBV29-1; CDR3aa: CSVGIAGAQETQYF; CDR3nt: TGCAGCGTGGGAATAGCGGGTGCCCAAGAGACCCAGTACTTC
d_gene: TRBD1; abundance: .; j_gene: TRBJ2-5; v_gene: TRBV19; CDR3aa: CASSPGTAQETQYF; CDR3nt: TGTGCCAGTAGTCCCGGGACAGCACAAGAGACCCAGTACTTC
d_gene: .; abundance: .; j_gene: TRBJ2-1; v_gene: TRBV7-6; CDR3aa: CASSPTDNEQFF; CDR3nt: TGTGCCAGCAGCCCGACAGATAATGAGCAGTTCTTC
d_gene: .; abundance: .; j_gene: TRBJ2-5; v_gene: TRBV14; CDR3aa: CASSQDFGTRIGETQYF; CDR3nt: TGTGCCAGCAGCCAAGATTTCGGGACCCGGATTGGGGAGACCCAGTACTTC